The next 8 T cell receptor beta chains were all read from a single sample in a study of OX40 agonist ivuxolimab in advanced cancers. The table came from immunoSEQ multiplex PCR; TCRdb's copy has only in-frame clones and leaves some out. The data hold 55,000 to 70,000 clones, with approximately 86% observed a single time. The sequencing here drew on CD4+ or CD8+ T cells sorted from blood, taken in a trial of the OX40 agonist ivuxolimab. The receptor source for this set is an adult with an advanced solid tumor such as melanoma, head and neck, liver or kidney cancer.

The chain employs TRBV28 and TRBJ2-1; 9 positions agree with TRBD1. The CDR3 has 15 residues. V lost 5 bases and J lost 4; bases outside the gene matches: 6. The germline V gene has CDR1 MDHEN and CDR2 SYDVKM. Here the CDR3 reads CASSPGQGLYNEQFF. The CDR3 coding sequence is TGTGCCAGCAGTCCCGGACAGGGGCTTTACAATGAGCAGTTCTTC.

The chain joins TRBV2 to TRBJ1-2; 7 bases map to TRBD1. V was pared by 6 bases and J by 0 bases, with 4 bases of the junction left unmatched. Germline CDR1 reads SNHLY; CDR2 reads FYNNEI. The CDR3 is made up of 14 amino acids. The CDR3 loop reads CASRGGQTNYGYTF. CDR3 bases: TGTGCCAGCAGAGGGGGACAGACTAACTATGGCTACACCTTC.

This clone is labeled medium-sized (0.01 to 0.1%). J is TRBJ2-1 and V is TRBV4-2; TRBD2 matches at 8 bases. Germline CDR1 reads LGHNA; CDR2 reads YNFKEQ. The V gene end was trimmed by 1 base and the J gene end by 0 bases; junction bases not matched to a gene: 2. CDR3 size: 16 residues. The DNA for the CDR3 is TGTGCCAGCAGCCAAGCTGGGACTAGCTCCTACAATGAGCAGTTCTTC. Protein: CASSQAGTSSYNEQFF.

The chain carries TRBV6-5 and TRBJ2-7; 9 bases map to TRBD1. CDR3 length equals 14 residues. Germline V gene lookup returns CDR1 MNHEY and CDR2 SVGAGI. The ends lost 2 bases at V and 5 bases at J; junction bases unmatched: 4. The CDR3 nucleotides read TGTGCCAGCAGTTACGAACAGGGGGCCAACGAGCAGTACTTC. Its protein is CASSYEQGANEQYF.

V gene TRBV21-1 combines with J gene TRBJ2-3; the table calls TRBD1, which could not be checked here. TRBV21-1 is labeled a pseudogene. This CDR3 region has 14 residues. As DNA, the CDR3 is TGTGCCAGCACCTGGGGGCAGAACACAGATACGCAGTATTTT. This gives the protein CASTWGQNTDTQYF.

The rearrangement uses TRBV9 and TRBJ1-4, with a tentative D call TRBD1 (6 bases). Deletions cut 3 bases from V and 4 bases from J, with 13 bases between. The CDR3 is 15 residues long. The germline gives CDR1 SGDLS, CDR2 YYNGEE. The CDR3 sequence is CASSGTLGGNEKLFF. The DNA of the CDR3 is TGTGCCAGCAGCGGAACTTTAGGGGGTAATGAAAAACTGTTTTTT.

V is TRBV15 and J is TRBJ1-5, with 7 bases fitting TRBD1. Germline values: CDR1 LNHNV, CDR2 YYDKDF (reference sequence). This CDR3 region has 16 residues. V lost 2 bases and J lost 9; bases outside the gene matches: 13. CDR3 sequence (DNA): TGTGCCACCAGCAGAACACGACAGGGAACGGGACGGCCCCAGCATTTT. This encodes CATSRTRQGTGRPQHF.

The V call is TRBV6-4, the J call TRBJ1-5; perhaps TRBD1 as D (5 bases). CDR1 MRHNA and CDR2 SNTAGT come from the germline V gene. V was pared by 2 bases and J by 4 bases, with 9 bases between. The length of the CDR3 is 14 residues. DNA of the CDR3: TGTGCCAGCAGTGACGGGGGGGGGAATCAGCCCCAGCATTTT. Protein sequence: CASSDGGGNQPQHF.